The 31 T cell receptor beta chains in this list originate from one sample, sequenced in a study of T-cell reconstitution after alpha-beta-depleted transplantation in children. Unique molecular identifiers tagged the TCRbeta library. TCRdb reprocessed the PCR reads via MiXCR and lists one record per CDR3 protein. The sample lists some 490,000 distinct CDR3 sequences, approximately 12% seen once, with around 6.1% in the top ten. The source was PBMCs from the stem cell graft donor, collected from the stem cell graft. Every receptor here comes from a human donor who donated a stem cell graft to a child with combined immunodeficiency.

This clonotype has just a few counts. The chain has TRBV10-3 and TRBJ2-7, with D perhaps TRBD2 (6 bases). The length of the CDR3 is 13 residues. Germline V CDR1 and CDR2: ENHRY, SYGVKD. V lost 6 bases, J lost 5 bases, and 14 bases lay in between. CDR3 coding DNA: TGTGCCATCAGGGAGGGGAATACCCACGAGCAGTACTTC. It codes for CAIREGNTHEQYF.

This clonotype has ten or more counts. The chain recombines TRBV7-8 with TRBJ2-5; D gene ambiguous. CDR1 is SGHVS and CDR2 is FQNEAQ in the germline V gene. The CDR3 has 12 residues. V lost 4 bases, J lost 0 bases, and 3 bases lay in between. The CDR3 region is CASSSNQETQYF. CDR3 in DNA: TGTGCCAGCAGCTCCAACCAAGAGACCCAGTACTTC.

The rearrangement uses TRBV15 and TRBJ2-5; weak D call: TRBD2 (6 bases). CDR3 length: 12 amino acids. From germline, CDR1 is LNHNV and CDR2 YYDKDF (reference sequence). V lost 9 bases and J 4 bases, leaving 12 bases between the germline ends. The CDR3 DNA follows: TGTGCCACGAGCCGGGGGTCAGAGACCCAGTACTTC. It translates to CATSRGSETQYF.

This chain uses TRBV19 with TRBJ1-5, with D possibly being TRBD1 (5 bases). Trimming left V 0 bases short and J 0 bases short, with 12 bases between. This CDR3 contains 17 residues. In germline, CDR1 is LNHDA, CDR2 SQIVND (reference sequence). CDR3 residues: CASSIDRRGYSNQPQHF. CDR3 nucleotide sequence: TGTGCCAGTAGTATAGACAGGAGGGGCTATAGCAATCAGCCCCAGCATTTT.

The chain combines TRBV5-1 with TRBJ2-2; D is unresolved. CDR1 is SGHRS and CDR2 is YFSETQ in the germline V gene. V lost 1 base, J lost 1 base, and 8 bases lay in between. The CDR3 has 15 amino acids. CDR3 amino acids: CASSLTFRNTGELFF. The CDR3 nucleotides read TGCGCCAGCAGCTTGACTTTCCGGAACACCGGGGAGCTGTTTTTT.

The table lists this clonotype with many counts. The rearrangement joins TRBV6-5 to TRBJ2-1; unclear D gene. The CDR3 length is 11 residues. Trimming shortened V by 6 bases and J by 7 bases, and 7 bases separated the two germline ends. Germline assignment: CDR1 MNHEY and CDR2 SVGAGI. The CDR3 region is CASSSFNEQFF. CDR3 in DNA: TGTGCCAGCAGCTCTTTTAATGAGCAGTTCTTC.

This clonotype was recorded many times. The chain carries TRBV29-1 and TRBJ2-7; D possibly uses TRBD1 or TRBD2 (5 bases each). Germline CDR1 is SQVTM and CDR2 is ANQGSEA. There are 12 residues in the CDR3. Trimming removed 6 bases at V and 0 bases at J, with 9 bases between. The CDR3 sequence: CSVLGDSYEQYF. CDR3 in DNA: TGCAGCGTCCTGGGGGACTCCTACGAGCAGTACTTC.

This chain joins TRBV29-1 and TRBJ2-3; no clear D gene. The CDR3 contains 14 residues. Trimming left V 2 bases short and J 3 bases short, with 12 bases between. Germline values: CDR1 SQVTM, CDR2 ANQGSEA. The CDR3 bases are TGCAGCGTTGAATATGGGATTGCAACAGATACGCAGTATTTT. This gives the protein CSVEYGIATDTQYF.

J is TRBJ1-2 and V is TRBV12-3 or TRBV12-4, with D unresolved. Trimming took 2 bases from V and 5 from J, leaving 9 bases between them. This CDR3 is built from 13 residues. CDR3 loop: CASSLTTGYGYTF. Written as DNA, the CDR3 is TGTGCCAGCAGTTTAACGACGGGATATGGCTACACCTTC.

This clonotype occurred many times. The chain is built from TRBV12-3 or TRBV12-4 and TRBJ2-5; no definite D call. The CDR3 runs to 11 residues. V lost 6 bases, J lost 5 bases, and 7 bases lay in between. The CDR3, as DNA: TGTGCCAGCAGCAATAGGGAGACCCAGTACTTC. Translated, it gives CASSNRETQYF.

CDR3 amino acids: CASSTAGGTDTQYF. As DNA, the CDR3 is TGTGCCAGCAGCACCGCCGGAGGCACAGATACGCAGTATTTT. V and J are TRBV7-3 and TRBJ2-3; D is ambiguous. This CDR3 region has 14 residues. V lost 5 bases and J lost 1, with 10 bases in between. CDR1 SGHTA and CDR2 FQGTGA come from the germline V gene.

There are a few counts of this clonotype. The V gene is TRBV18, the J gene TRBJ2-4; D not certain. Trimming cost V 5 bases and J 5 bases, with 7 bases left between them. The CDR3 is 12 amino acids. Germline values: CDR1 KGHSH, CDR2 LQKENI. CDR3 DNA: TGTGCCAGCTCATACGCAGAAAACATTCAGTACTTC. Its protein product is CASSYAENIQYF.

The chain links TRBV9 to TRBJ2-1; D assignment may be TRBD1 or TRBD2 (6 bases each). V lost 0 bases, J lost 4 bases, and 11 bases lay in between. Germline values: CDR1 SGDLS, CDR2 YYNGEE. The CDR3 is 15 amino acids. The CDR3 DNA reads TGTGCCAGCAGCGTAGCGGGGGCGGGTTACAATGAGCAGTTCTTC. Protein product: CASSVAGAGYNEQFF.

In nucleotides, the CDR3 is TGCAGCGCCGGCCAGGGGTACTATGGCTACACCTTC. This translates into CSAGQGYYGYTF. The V and J genes are TRBV20-1 and TRBJ1-2; TRBD1 might be the D (6 bases). Germline values: CDR1 DFQATT, CDR2 SNEGSKA (reference sequence). The CDR3 consists of 12 residues.

This clonotype has only a few counts. The chain employs TRBV12-3 or TRBV12-4 and TRBJ2-1; D remains ambiguous. This CDR3 contains 13 residues. The V gene lost 3 bases and the J gene lost 5 bases, with 8 bases spanning the gap. The CDR3 DNA reads TGTGCCAGCAGTTTTCTGGGAAACAATGAGCAGTTCTTC. Its protein product is CASSFLGNNEQFF.

This clonotype has more than one count but fewer than ten. The chain links TRBV29-1 to TRBJ2-3; 7 bases match TRBD2. CDR1 and CDR2 (germline): SQVTM, ANQGSEA. The ends lost 5 bases at V and 0 bases at J; junction bases unmatched: 5. The CDR3 runs 14 residues. The CDR3 reads CSVLREGSTDTQYF. The DNA for the CDR3 is TGCAGCGTTCTGAGGGAGGGGAGCACAGATACGCAGTATTTT.

This clonotype was seen at least ten times. CDR3 sequence reads: CASRPNMLNTEAFF. CDR3 sequence (DNA): TGTGCCAGCAGACCCAACATGCTGAACACTGAAGCTTTCTTT. The gene calls are TRBV27 and TRBJ1-1; D is uncertain. The V and J ends lost 6 bases and 0 bases respectively, with 11 bases between them. This CDR3 has 14 residues. Germline CDR1 is MNHEY and CDR2 is SMNVEV (reference sequence).

The V and J genes are TRBV9 and TRBJ2-7; 8 positions agree with TRBD2. CDR1 and CDR2 from the germline V gene are SGDLS and YYNGEE. After removal of 3 bases from V and 2 bases from J, the junction contained 7 bases not matched to a gene. This CDR3 has 15 amino acids. The CDR3, as DNA: TGTGCCAGCAGCGCGGGGGGGGACGGAGCCTACGAGCAGTACTTC. Encoded protein: CASSAGGDGAYEQYF.

This clonotype has more than one count but fewer than ten. The rearrangement links TRBV12-3 or TRBV12-4 to TRBJ1-5, with a tentative D call TRBD1 (6 bases). The CDR3 is 17 amino acids. V lost 1 base and J 4 bases, leaving 17 bases between the germline ends. The CDR3 region has the DNA TGTGCCAGCAGTTTAGGTTGGGGGGGGACACCTAATCAGCCCCAGCATTTT. Protein: CASSLGWGGTPNQPQHF.

The chain uses TRBV6-5 and TRBJ2-1; D gene unclear. CDR1 MNHEY and CDR2 SVGAGI come from the germline V gene. Trimming removed 0 bases from V and 0 bases from J, with 9 bases in between. The CDR3 totals 16 residues. The CDR3 reads CASSYSAAYSYNEQFF. The DNA of the CDR3 is TGTGCCAGCAGTTACTCTGCAGCGTACTCCTACAATGAGCAGTTCTTC.

The sample holds a few counts of this clonotype. The gene calls are TRBV28 and TRBJ2-1; tentative D call: TRBD1 (6 bases). The germline CDR1 and CDR2 sequences are MDHEN and SYDVKM. The CDR3 has 15 amino acids. Between the trimmed V and J ends, which lost 6 bases and 4 bases, there was a span of 16 bases. For the CDR3, the DNA is TGTGCCAGCAGGCCATCGGACAGCCGATACAATGAGCAGTTCTTC. Translation: CASRPSDSRYNEQFF.

This clonotype has just a few counts. This chain uses TRBV25-1 with TRBJ2-7; D unclear. V was clipped by 3 bases and J by 4 bases, with 7 bases between them. The CDR3 spans 12 residues. Looked up from germline, CDR1 is MGHDK and CDR2 is SYGVNS. CDR3: CASSDPKYEQYF. The CDR3 DNA is TGTGCCAGCAGTGATCCCAAATACGAGCAGTACTTC.

V and J are TRBV6-2 or TRBV6-3 and TRBJ2-3; D unresolved. The CDR3 is made up of 12 amino acids. V lost 0 bases to trimming and J lost 6 bases, with 4 bases between them. Germline lookup yields CDR1 MNHEY and CDR2 SVGEGT. The CDR3 protein is CASSYSIDTQYF. CDR3 nucleotides: TGTGCCAGCAGTTACTCGATTGATACGCAGTATTTT.

The CDR3 sequence is CASSFLVGEKLFF. DNA of the CDR3: TGTGCCAGCAGTTTTTTGGTTGGGGAAAAACTGTTTTTT. V usage is TRBV12-3 or TRBV12-4 and J usage is TRBJ1-4; the D is unclear. Trimming left V 3 bases short and J 8 bases short, with 10 bases between. The CDR3 has 13 residues.

This clonotype has ten or more counts. This chain joins TRBV9 and TRBJ2-3; 10 bases fit TRBD1. The V and J ends lost 0 bases and 5 bases, in that order; junction bases with no gene match: 3. CDR3 size: 15 residues. Per the germline V gene, CDR1 is SGDLS and CDR2 is YYNGEE. The CDR3 DNA reads as TGTGCCAGCAGCGTAGGGACAGGGGGACGAGATACGCAGTATTTT. Translated, it gives CASSVGTGGRDTQYF. The whole variable domain, remainder taken from reference TRBV9 and TRBJ2-3, is DSGVTQTPKHLITATGQRVTLRCSPRSGDLSVYWYQQSLDQGLQFLIQYYNGEERAKGNILERFSAQQFPDLHSELNLSSLELGDSALYFCASSVGTGGRDTQYFGPGTRLTVL.

This clonotype was observed many times. The gene calls are TRBV12-3 or TRBV12-4 and TRBJ2-5; 12 positions match TRBD2. After removal of 5 bases from V and 4 bases from J, the junction contained 5 bases not matched to a gene. The CDR3 is made up of 15 amino acids. CDR3 sequence reads: CASSPLAGGGETQYF. CDR3 in DNA: TGTGCCAGCAGTCCACTAGCGGGGGGCGGAGAGACCCAGTACTTC.

This clonotype has a count of ten or more. The chain links TRBV21-1 to TRBJ2-7; the DNA was not compared with TRBD2, the D call given in the table. TRBV21-1 is a documented pseudogene. CDR3 length: 14 residues. CDR3 loop: CASSKGADGPGQYF. CDR3 DNA sequence: TGTGCCAGCAGCAAAGGGGCGGACGGCCCCGGGCAGTACTTC.

J is TRBJ2-3 and V is TRBV29-1, with D hard to call. CDR3 length equals 14 residues. Deletions cut 4 bases from V and 2 bases from J, with 13 bases between. Germline-derived CDR1 and CDR2 are SQVTM and ANQGSEA. The CDR3 loop reads CSVAKGVSTDTQYF. The CDR3 DNA sequence: TGCAGCGTTGCCAAGGGCGTATCCACAGATACGCAGTATTTT.

The CDR3 protein is CSARTSAGGTQYF. DNA of the CDR3: TGCAGTGCTAGGACTAGCGCCGGAGGGACCCAGTACTTC. The chain joins TRBV20-1 to TRBJ2-5, with 8 bases identical to TRBD2. The CDR3 consists of 13 residues. The ends lost 3 bases at V and 7 bases at J; junction bases unmatched: 7. Germline CDR1 is DFQATT and CDR2 is SNEGSKA (reference sequence).

The chain uses TRBV7-9 and TRBJ2-7; D call uncertain. Germline V gene data show CDR1 as SEHNR and CDR2 as FQNEAQ (reference sequence). The V gene lost 0 bases and the J gene lost 7 bases, with 13 bases spanning the gap. CDR3 length: 14 residues. The CDR3 region has the DNA TGTGCCAGCAGCTTAGCGAGTACGGTGGGGGAGCAGTACTTC. It encodes CASSLASTVGEQYF.

This clonotype was counted at least ten times. The genes are TRBV5-1 and TRBJ2-1; D possibly matches TRBD1 or TRBD2 (5 bases each). CDR3 size: 14 residues. Germline V gene data show CDR1 as SGHRS and CDR2 as YFSETQ. V dropped 3 bases and J dropped 6 bases, with 13 bases sitting between them. CDR3 loop: CASSWGTGSNEQFF. In DNA, the CDR3 is TGCGCCAGCAGCTGGGGGACGGGATCCAATGAGCAGTTCTTC.